Included here is one T cell receptor beta chain sequence, with context. Its antigen is unknown. No qualities accompany the bases; no much larger clone lies one base away. The time point label, read with the paper, signifies: after dendritic cell vaccination, including at tumor progression/relapse. To be selected, patients needed enough residual fresh-frozen tumor tissue and more than two years of available survival data. Molecular status otherwise varied across the glioblastoma patients, but none of them carried an isocitrate dehydrogenase mutation. PBMC were collected before vaccination, two weeks after the third vaccination, and at tumor progression when it occurred. The Qiagen DNeasy Blood extraction Kit was used to extract genomic DNA. This record comes from a study of glioma-infiltrating T cells after dendritic cell vaccination (dated by TCRdb to about 2016). In the study overall: The cohort included some 15 glioblastoma patients drawn from Phase I and II dendritic cell vaccination trials, of whom 9 were newly diagnosed and 6 had recurrent disease. Autologous tumor lysate-pulsed dendritic cell vaccination was administered to the patients between the early 2000s and the early 2010s. To make the vaccine, monocyte-derived dendritic cells were cultured for seven to eight days with IL-4 and GM-CSF and then pulsed overnight with autologous tumor lysate. Each patient got three intradermal injections of the dendritic cell vaccine, spaced at biweekly intervals, in the arm below the axilla. Tumor-infiltrating lymphocyte content was quantified and tumor and blood repertoires were compared in dendritic cell-vaccinated glioblastoma patients by deep sequencing of TCR beta CDR3 regions. TCR sequencing metrics, including TIL content and tumor-blood repertoire overlap, were correlated with survival after dendritic cell vaccination.

TCRB CDR3 regions were amplified from 1.5 to 2 ug genomic DNA, or all available DNA if less, using the immunoSEQ assay. For multiplex PCR, 60 forward primers for TCR V beta segments and 13 reverse primers for J beta segments were used. Synthetic control templates were spiked into each sample at limiting dilution to estimate reads per starting template. Sequencing produced 87 bp reads on the Illumina HiSeq System. In the original analysis: PCR and sequencing errors were removed by a nearest neighbor algorithm that merged closely related sequences. TCR overlap was defined as the percentage of unique tumor TCR beta sequences that were also found in the peripheral blood of the same patient. Drawn from immuneACCESS, this table holds only the in-frame rearrangements with V and J called that TCRdb kept. Clones are partly lost; checked studies trace under half to an unresolved V gene and leave the rest unexplained. V, J and clone size were drawn from that table, and D and trimming were deduced from the DNA. The sample yields tens of thousands of clones; 89% were counted once. The ten most abundant clones make up over 4.5% of the sample.

Here is what the overall study found, with its caveats: The three-group TCR overlap response model was described as speculative and requiring prospective validation. The cohort was small and heterogeneous, few patients had complete blood and tumor sets, and even fewer had initial-recurrent tumor pairs. After dendritic cell vaccination, a higher estimated pretreatment TIL content predicted longer time to progression and longer overall survival. No direct relationship between TCR clonality and survival was found, suggesting that a diverse polyclonal response may matter.

Here the sequenced sample was blood, taken after dendritic cell vaccination. This receptor was obtained from a human donor with glioblastoma.

The sequenced DNA is TGTGCCAGCAGCTTGGGGACTAGCGGGCCCGCCGGGACCCAGTACTTC. This translates into CASSLGTSGPAGTQYF. The chain was built from TRBV7-2 and TRBJ2-5, with 12 central nucleotides matching TRBD2. The CDR3 goes from the cysteine to the phenylalanine over 16 residues. Only the CDR3 region is kept as DNA, spanning 48 bases read in frame from base 1. V ends up 3 bases short and J 7 bases short, with an unmatched junction base count of 9. The germline V gene encodes CDR1 SGHTA and CDR2 FQGNSA.